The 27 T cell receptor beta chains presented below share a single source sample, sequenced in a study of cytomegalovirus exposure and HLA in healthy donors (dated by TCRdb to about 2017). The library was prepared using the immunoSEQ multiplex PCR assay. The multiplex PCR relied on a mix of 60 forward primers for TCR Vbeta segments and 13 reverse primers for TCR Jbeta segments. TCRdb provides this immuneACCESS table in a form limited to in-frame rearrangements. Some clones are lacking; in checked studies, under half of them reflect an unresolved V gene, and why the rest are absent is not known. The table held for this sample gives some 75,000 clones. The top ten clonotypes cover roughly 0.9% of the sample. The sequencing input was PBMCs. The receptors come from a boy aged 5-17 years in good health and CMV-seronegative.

The CDR3 bases are TGTGCCAGCAGTTTTCCGGGGGATGAGCAGTTCTTC. It specifies CASSFPGDEQFF. The V and J genes are TRBV27 and TRBJ2-1; TRBD2 might be the D (6 bases). From germline, CDR1 is MNHEY and CDR2 SMNVEV (reference sequence). This CDR3 is 12 amino acids long. Trimming shortened V by 3 bases and J by 8 bases, and 8 bases separated the two germline ends.

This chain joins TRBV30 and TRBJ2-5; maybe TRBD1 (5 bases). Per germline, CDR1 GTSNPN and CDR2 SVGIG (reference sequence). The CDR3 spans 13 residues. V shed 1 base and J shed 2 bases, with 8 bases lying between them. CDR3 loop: CAWSEAGQETQYF. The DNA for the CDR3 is TGTGCCTGGAGTGAGGCAGGGCAAGAGACCCAGTACTTC.

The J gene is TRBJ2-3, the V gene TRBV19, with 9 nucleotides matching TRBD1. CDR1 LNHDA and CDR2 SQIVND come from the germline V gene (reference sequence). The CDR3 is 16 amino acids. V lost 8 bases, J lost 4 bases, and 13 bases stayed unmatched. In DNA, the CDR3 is TGTGCCAGTCGTCCCGGGGACAGGGCTTGGGCAGATACGCAGTATTTT. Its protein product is CASRPGDRAWADTQYF.

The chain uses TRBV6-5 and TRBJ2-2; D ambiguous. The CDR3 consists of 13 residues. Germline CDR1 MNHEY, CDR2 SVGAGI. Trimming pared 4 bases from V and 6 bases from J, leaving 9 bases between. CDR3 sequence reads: CASSFSHSGELFF. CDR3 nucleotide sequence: TGTGCCAGCAGTTTTTCTCACTCCGGGGAGCTGTTTTTT.

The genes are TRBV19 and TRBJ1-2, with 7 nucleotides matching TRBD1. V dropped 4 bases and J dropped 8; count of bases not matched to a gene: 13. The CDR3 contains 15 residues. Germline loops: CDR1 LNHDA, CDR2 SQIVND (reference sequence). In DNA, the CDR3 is TGTGCCAGTAGTAACCGACAGGGTGGGGCTTACGGCTACACCTTC. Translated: CASSNRQGGAYGYTF.

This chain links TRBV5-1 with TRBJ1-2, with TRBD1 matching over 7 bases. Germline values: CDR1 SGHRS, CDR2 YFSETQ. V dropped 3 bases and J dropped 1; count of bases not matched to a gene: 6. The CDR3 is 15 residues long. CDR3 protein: CASSSSTGSNYGYTF. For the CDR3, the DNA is TGCGCCAGCAGCTCTTCGACAGGGAGTAACTATGGCTACACCTTC.

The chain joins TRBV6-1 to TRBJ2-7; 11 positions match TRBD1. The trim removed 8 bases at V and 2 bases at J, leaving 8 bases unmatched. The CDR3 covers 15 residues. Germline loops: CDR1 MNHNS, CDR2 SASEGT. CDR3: CASRTGTGGTYEQYF. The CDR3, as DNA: TGTGCCAGCCGTACCGGGACAGGGGGAACCTACGAGCAGTACTTC.

CDR3 coding DNA: TGTGCCAGCAGTGAAGGCCTAGCGGGTCGGAATGAGCAGTTCTTC. This encodes CASSEGLAGRNEQFF. This chain uses TRBV6-1 with TRBJ2-1; 8 bases line up with TRBD2. Germline V gives CDR1 MNHNS, CDR2 SASEGT. The CDR3 has 15 amino acids. V was pared by 1 base and J by 7 bases, with 6 bases of the junction left unmatched.

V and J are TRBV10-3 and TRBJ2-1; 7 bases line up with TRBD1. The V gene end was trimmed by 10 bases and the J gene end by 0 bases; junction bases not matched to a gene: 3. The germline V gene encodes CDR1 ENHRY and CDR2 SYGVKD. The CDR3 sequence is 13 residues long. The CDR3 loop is CATRDSSYNEQFF. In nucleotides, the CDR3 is TGTGCCACCCGGGACAGCTCCTACAATGAGCAGTTCTTC.

The CDR3, as DNA: TGTGCCAGCAGACAGGGAATCCCTAACTCACCCCTCCACTTT. It codes for CASRQGIPNSPLHF. This sequence joins TRBV2 and TRBJ1-6, with D possibly being TRBD1 (6 bases). Germline assignment: CDR1 SNHLY and CDR2 FYNNEI. With 6 bases removed from V and 10 bases from J, the gap between germline ends came to 16 bases. This CDR3 is 14 amino acids long.

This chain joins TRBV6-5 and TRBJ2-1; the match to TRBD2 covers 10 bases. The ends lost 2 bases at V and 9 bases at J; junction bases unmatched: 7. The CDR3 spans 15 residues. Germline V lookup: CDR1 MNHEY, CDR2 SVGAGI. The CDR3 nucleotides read TGTGCCAGCAGTTACACCCTAGCGGGAGTCGGTGAGCAGTTCTTC. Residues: CASSYTLAGVGEQFF.

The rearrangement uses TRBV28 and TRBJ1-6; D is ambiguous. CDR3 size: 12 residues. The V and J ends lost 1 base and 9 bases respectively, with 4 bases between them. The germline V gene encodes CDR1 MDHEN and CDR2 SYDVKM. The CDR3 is CASSLSSSPLHF. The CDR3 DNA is TGTGCCAGCAGTTTATCTAGTTCACCCCTCCACTTT.

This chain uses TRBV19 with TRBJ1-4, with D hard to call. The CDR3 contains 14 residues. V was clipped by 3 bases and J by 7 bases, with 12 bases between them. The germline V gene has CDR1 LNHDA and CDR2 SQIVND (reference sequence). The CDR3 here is CASSMVGIGEKLFF. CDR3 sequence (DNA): TGTGCCAGTAGTATGGTGGGCATTGGTGAAAAACTGTTTTTT.

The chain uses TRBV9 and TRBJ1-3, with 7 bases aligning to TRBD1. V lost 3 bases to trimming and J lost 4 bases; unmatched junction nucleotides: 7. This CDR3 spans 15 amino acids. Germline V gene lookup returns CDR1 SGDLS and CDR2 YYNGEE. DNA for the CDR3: TGTGCCAGCAGCGCTGACAGGGCCTCCGGAAACACCATATATTTT. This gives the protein CASSADRASGNTIYF.

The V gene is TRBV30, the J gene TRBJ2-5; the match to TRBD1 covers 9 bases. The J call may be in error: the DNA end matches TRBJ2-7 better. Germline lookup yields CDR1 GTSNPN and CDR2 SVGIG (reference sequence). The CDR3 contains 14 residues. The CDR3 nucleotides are TGTGCCTGGGACCAGGGACAGGGATTTTACGAGCAGTACTTC. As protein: CAWDQGQGFYEQYF.

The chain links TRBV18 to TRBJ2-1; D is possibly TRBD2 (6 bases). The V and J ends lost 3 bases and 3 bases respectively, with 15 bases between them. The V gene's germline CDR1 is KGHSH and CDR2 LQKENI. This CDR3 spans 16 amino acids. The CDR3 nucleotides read TGTGCCAGCTCACCGCGTTACTCCGGGGGCTACAATGAGCAGTTCTTC. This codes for CASSPRYSGGYNEQFF.

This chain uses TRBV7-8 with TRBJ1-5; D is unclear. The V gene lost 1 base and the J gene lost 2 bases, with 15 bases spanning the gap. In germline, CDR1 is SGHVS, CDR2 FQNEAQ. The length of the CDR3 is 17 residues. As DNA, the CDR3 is TGTGCCAGCAGCTTAGTTCCGGGAATGAGGGGCAATCAGCCCCAGCATTTT. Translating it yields CASSLVPGMRGNQPQHF.

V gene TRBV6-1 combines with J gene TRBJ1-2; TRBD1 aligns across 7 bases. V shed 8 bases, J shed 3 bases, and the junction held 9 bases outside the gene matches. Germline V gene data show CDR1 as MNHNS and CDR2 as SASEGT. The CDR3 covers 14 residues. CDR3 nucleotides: TGTGCCAGCGGGTCGTGGGGGACAGACTATGGCTACACCTTC. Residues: CASGSWGTDYGYTF.

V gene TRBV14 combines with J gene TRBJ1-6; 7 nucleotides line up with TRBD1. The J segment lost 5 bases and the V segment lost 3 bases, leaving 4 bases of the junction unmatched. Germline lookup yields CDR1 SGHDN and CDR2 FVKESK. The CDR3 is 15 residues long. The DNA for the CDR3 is TGTGCCAGCAGCCAGACAGGGTGGGATAATTCACCCCTCCACTTT. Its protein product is CASSQTGWDNSPLHF.

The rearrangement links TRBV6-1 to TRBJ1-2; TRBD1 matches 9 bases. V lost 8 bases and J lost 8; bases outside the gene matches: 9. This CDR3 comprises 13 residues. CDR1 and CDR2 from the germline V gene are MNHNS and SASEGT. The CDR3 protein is CASQTGGFLGYTF. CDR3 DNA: TGTGCCAGCCAGACAGGGGGATTTCTCGGCTACACCTTC.

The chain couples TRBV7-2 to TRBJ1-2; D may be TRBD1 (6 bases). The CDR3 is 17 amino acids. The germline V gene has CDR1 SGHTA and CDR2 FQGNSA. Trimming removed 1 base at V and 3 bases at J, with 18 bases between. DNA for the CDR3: TGTGCCAGCAGCTTAGTATCGCGCGGACAGATCGACTATGGCTACACCTTC. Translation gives CASSLVSRGQIDYGYTF.

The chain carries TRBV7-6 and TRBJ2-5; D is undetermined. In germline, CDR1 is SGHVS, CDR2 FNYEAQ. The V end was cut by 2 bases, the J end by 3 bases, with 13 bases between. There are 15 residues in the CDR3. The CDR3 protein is CASSLLVAAKETQYF. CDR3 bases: TGTGCCAGCAGCTTACTAGTAGCCGCAAAAGAGACCCAGTACTTC.

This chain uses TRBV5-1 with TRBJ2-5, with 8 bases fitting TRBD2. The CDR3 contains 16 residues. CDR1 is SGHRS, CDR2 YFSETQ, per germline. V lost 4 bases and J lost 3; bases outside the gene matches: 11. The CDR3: CASSLGRGTREETQYF. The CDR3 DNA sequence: TGCGCCAGCAGCCTAGGTCGCGGGACTAGGGAAGAGACCCAGTACTTC.

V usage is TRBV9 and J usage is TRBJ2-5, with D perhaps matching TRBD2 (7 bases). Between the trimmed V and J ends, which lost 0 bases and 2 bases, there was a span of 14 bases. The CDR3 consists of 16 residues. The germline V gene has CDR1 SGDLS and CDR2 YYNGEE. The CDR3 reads CASSVGAGAKQETQYF. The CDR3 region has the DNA TGTGCCAGCAGCGTAGGGGCGGGGGCGAAACAAGAGACCCAGTACTTC.

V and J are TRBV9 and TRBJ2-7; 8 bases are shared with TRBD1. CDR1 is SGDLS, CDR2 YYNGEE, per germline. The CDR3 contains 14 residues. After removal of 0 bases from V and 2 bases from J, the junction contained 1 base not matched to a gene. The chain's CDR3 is CASSVDRGAYEQYF. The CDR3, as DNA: TGTGCCAGCAGCGTAGACAGGGGGGCCTACGAGCAGTACTTC.

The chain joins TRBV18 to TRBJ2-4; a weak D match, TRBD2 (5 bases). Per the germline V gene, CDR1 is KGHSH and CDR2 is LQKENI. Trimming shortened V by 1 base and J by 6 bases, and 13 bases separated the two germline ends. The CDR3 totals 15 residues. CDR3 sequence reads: CASSPRGTGGNIQYF. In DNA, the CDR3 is TGTGCCAGCTCACCACGAGGAACTGGAGGAAACATTCAGTACTTC.

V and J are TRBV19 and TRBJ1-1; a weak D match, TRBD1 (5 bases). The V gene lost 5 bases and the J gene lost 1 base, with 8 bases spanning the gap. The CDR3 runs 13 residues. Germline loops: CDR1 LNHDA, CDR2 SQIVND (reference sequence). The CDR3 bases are TGTGCCAGTAGTCGGGGGGGGAACACTGAAGCTTTCTTT. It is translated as CASSRGGNTEAFF.